This T cell receptor (beta chain) was profiled in a study of T cell clones after liver transplantation. General study results and limits: Low donor cell numbers restricted donor-reactive repertoire measurement in a couple of subjects.

Produced via immunoSEQ multiplex PCR; TCRdb's table is partial and in-frame only. Of 280 or so clones listed, approximately 49% are singletons. The germline CDR1 and CDR2 sequences are SGHDN and FVKESK. V was clipped by 0 bases and J by 10 bases, with 8 bases between them. The CDR3 consists of 12 residues. In regard to this clone: No antigen is known for it.

TCRbeta sequences of proliferating CFSE-low MLR cells were labeled alloreactive. Pre-transplant recipient cells responded to graft donor PBMCs, splenocytes, lymph-node cells, or third-party PBMCs. The TCR sequence derives from a human patient who received a liver transplant. Some T cells may trace back to the graft donor. The sample taken for sequencing was CD4+ T cells from cultured PBMCs. The V call is TRBV14, the J call TRBJ2-3; D remains unclear. DNA of the CDR3: TGTGCCAGCAGCCAAGATCGACGGGCGCAGTATTTT. Protein: CASSQDRRAQYF.